This TCR beta chain was recorded in a study of cytomegalovirus exposure and HLA in healthy donors. As for the study in general: Later, an analysis reported that the 95 to 150 validation repertoires had used the same platform as the 500 to 750 first-cohort repertoires. General study points: Reports showed the classifier diagnosing cytomegalovirus status with high specificity and sensitivity. Cytomegalovirus-associated TCR beta chains were listed, numbering roughly 150. A subsequent analysis found that TCR clusters from the first cohort also tended to co-occur in the approximately 130 validation repertoires, with 90% to 95% of cluster scores above 0.

Measured with immunoSEQ multiplex PCR; TCRdb has only the in-frame clones, and not every one. The profile covers 200,000 to 300,000 clones, with around 87% appearing a single time and around 1.2% taken by the ten largest. To note about this clone: The antigen remains undetermined.

The V and J ends lost 5 bases and 5 bases respectively, with 15 bases between them. This CDR3 is 14 amino acids long. Germline CDR1 and CDR2: MNHEY and SMNVEV (reference sequence). The V and J genes are TRBV27 and TRBJ2-5; D is possibly TRBD2 (6 bases). Sequencing used PBMCs. The TCR sequence derives from a woman aged 25 to 45 in good health and CMV-seropositive. This chain's CDR3 is CASSPKTREETQYF. The DNA for the CDR3 is TGTGCCAGCAGTCCGAAGACTAGGGAGGAGACCCAGTACTTC.